Listed here are 5 T cell receptor beta chains from one sample, sequenced in a study of cytotoxic CD8 clonotypes in ibrutinib-treated CLL. Profiling relied on immunoSEQ multiplex PCR, and the TCRdb table lists in-frame clones only, not all of them. Of about 35,000 clones in the sample, about two thirds are singletons; the top ten hold 15% to 20%. This specimen consisted of PBMCs, obtained at disease progression, from a patient treated with ibrutinib. The receptors derive from a human donor with chronic lymphocytic leukemia.

This sequence joins TRBV2 and TRBJ2-5; D gene ambiguous. The end of the DNA aligns better with TRBJ2-7, so the J call may be wrong. Looked up from germline, CDR1 is SNHLY and CDR2 is FYNNEI. CDR3 length: 13 residues. DNA of the CDR3: TGTGCCAGCAGTGGCCCGTATAGGGACGAGCAGTACTTC. Protein product: CASSGPYRDEQYF.

The chain uses TRBV6-6 and TRBJ2-7; perhaps D is TRBD1 or TRBD2 (5 bases each). The germline V and J ends were trimmed by 2 bases and 3 bases, with 17 bases remaining between them. Germline CDR1 is MNHNY and CDR2 is SVGAGI (reference sequence). The CDR3 spans 16 residues. CDR3 DNA sequence: TGTGCCAGCAGTTACCCTATGGCAGGGAGTTTCTACGAGCAGTACTTC. Protein sequence: CASSYPMAGSFYEQYF.

This clone was picked up a small number of times. J is TRBJ1-1 and V is TRBV5-4; D gene unclear. CDR3 length: 15 amino acids. The V gene's germline CDR1 is SGHNT and CDR2 YYREEE (reference sequence). V lost 4 bases, J lost 0 bases, and 13 bases lay in between. The CDR3 protein is CASSPEGLLNTEAFF. In nucleotides, the CDR3 is TGTGCCAGCAGCCCCGAGGGTTTGCTGAACACTGAAGCTTTCTTT. The full variable domain, its missing parts supplied by reference TRBV5-4 and TRBJ1-1, is ETGVTQSPTHLIKTRGQQVTLRCSSQSGHNTVSWYQQALGQGPQFIFQYYREEENGRGNFPPRFSGLQFPNYSSELNVNALELDDSALYLCASSPEGLLNTEAFFGQGTRLTVV.

This clone was seen only a few times. V gene TRBV19 combines with J gene TRBJ2-6, with no clear D. CDR1 is LNHDA, CDR2 SQIVND, per germline (reference sequence). The CDR3 contains 13 residues. V was clipped by 10 bases and J by 1 base, with 8 bases between them. The CDR3 region is CATRVSGANVLTF. The DNA of the CDR3 is TGTGCCACCCGGGTGTCTGGGGCCAACGTCCTGACTTTC.

V usage is TRBV5-6 and J usage is TRBJ1-2, with a possible D match to TRBD1 (5 bases). Trimming cost V 2 bases and J 6 bases, with 14 bases left between them. The CDR3 spans 14 residues. Germline V CDR1 and CDR2: SGHDT, YYEEEE. The CDR3 here is CASSFAGSVDGYTF. The CDR3 DNA reads TGTGCCAGCAGCTTCGCAGGGTCGGTAGATGGCTACACCTTC.